This TCR beta chain was recovered during a study of identifying expanded T cells in peripheral blood. Overall study findings and caveats: Differentially abundant clones: roughly 1.2 between replicates, about 17 at around 2 weeks, around 20 at four. Clone count variance between approximately two-week samples rose with total template count.

During the collection period, no donor immune events like infections were recorded. Sequenced by immunoSEQ multiplex PCR; TCRdb stores in-frame clones only, minus some. This sample has about 130,000 clones, with 65% to 90% found just once. Germline loops: CDR1 SGHTA, CDR2 FQGNSA. This CDR3 comprises 13 residues. Trimming cost V 4 bases and J 7 bases, with 14 bases left between them. On this clone itself: Its matching antigen is unknown.

This clonotype was obtained from a person aged 18 to 70 in good health. This chain connects TRBV7-2 to TRBJ2-7; D not certain. Sequencing was done on a sample of blood. The CDR3 loop reads CASSSLQLVEQYF. Written as DNA, the CDR3 is TGTGCCAGCAGCTCCCTCCAGTTAGTGGAGCAGTACTTC. The full variable domain, completed using reference TRBV7-2 and TRBJ2-7, is GAGVSQSPSNKVTEKGKDVELRCDPISGHTALYWYRQSLGQGLEFLIYFQGNSAPDKSGLPSDRFSAERTGGSVSTLTIQRTQQEDSAVYLCASSSLQLVEQYFGPGTRLTVT.